This TCR beta chain is from a study of T cells in Graves' hyperthyroidism and ophthalmopathy. This clonotype was picked up many times. Cells are PBMCs isolated from 10 ml of fresh blood. RNA transcripts were the template for amplifying TCR beta CDR3 regions. The TCR CDR3 was amplified in a first-round RT-PCR using the HTBI primer set. TCRdb reprocessed the multiplex PCR reads via MiXCR and lists one record per CDR3 protein. The table lists around 500,000 distinct CDR3 sequences, about 20% of them singletons, with 45% to 50% in the top ten. Germline values: CDR1 SGHKS, CDR2 YYEKEE (reference sequence). There are 14 residues in the CDR3. V lost 4 bases and J 4 bases, leaving 14 bases between the germline ends.

This receptor was identified in a woman between 65 and 79 years old with Graves' ophthalmopathy. The chain carries TRBV5-5 and TRBJ1-1; possible D gene TRBD1, 5 bases. The sample consisted of blood. CDR3 coding DNA: TGTGCCAGCAGCCCCCAGGGATTGGGCACTGAAGCTTTCTTT. Encoded protein: CASSPQGLGTEAFF.